Shown below are 8 T cell receptor beta chains from a single sample sequenced in a study of blood T cell repertoires in COVID-19. Clones were read by immunoSEQ multiplex PCR, and TCRdb kept only the in-frame ones, dropping some. The sample lists roughly 34,000 clones, almost 85% seen once, with more than 7.5% in the top ten. The sequenced material came from peripheral blood. The source of these receptors is a man older than 75 with active COVID-19.

This chain connects TRBV6-1 to TRBJ1-6; D is ambiguous. The V end was cut by 2 bases, the J end by 7 bases, with 12 bases between. Germline V gene data show CDR1 as MNHNS and CDR2 as SASEGT. The CDR3 is 15 amino acids. The CDR3 loop reads CASSESSRENSPLHF. Here the CDR3 DNA reads TGTGCCAGCAGTGAATCCAGCCGGGAGAATTCACCCCTCCACTTT.

This rearrangement joins TRBV5-1 to TRBJ1-1, with TRBD1 identical over 10 bases. The CDR3 sequence is 19 residues long. Trimming removed 4 bases from V and 3 bases from J; junction bases left unmatched: 18. The germline gives CDR1 SGHRS, CDR2 YFSETQ. CDR3 in DNA: TGCGCCAGCAGCCCGGGGACAGGGGAAGTTGGAGTTCGGGACACTGAAGCTTTCTTT. Encoded protein: CASSPGTGEVGVRDTEAFF.

The rearrangement uses TRBV5-4 and TRBJ2-6, with 12 bases aligning to TRBD1. With 0 bases clipped from V and 0 bases from J, the junction kept 4 bases outside the gene matches. This CDR3 is 19 amino acids long. Germline-derived CDR1 and CDR2 are SGHNT and YYREEE (reference sequence). The CDR3 sequence: CASSLAGDRGLSGANVLTF. Here the CDR3 DNA reads TGTGCCAGCAGCTTGGCCGGGGACAGGGGGCTCTCTGGGGCCAACGTCCTGACTTTC.

The J gene is TRBJ2-5, the V gene TRBV11-2; unclear D gene. Trimming shortened V by 1 base and J by 2 bases, and 11 bases separated the two germline ends. CDR3 length equals 15 residues. Germline loops: CDR1 SGHAT, CDR2 FQNNGV. In DNA form, the CDR3 reads TGTGCCAGCAGCTTAGGCCTAGACGGTCAAGAGACCCAGTACTTC. It is translated as CASSLGLDGQETQYF.

The chain uses TRBV7-9 and TRBJ2-3; 8 bases align to TRBD1. CDR1 SEHNR and CDR2 FQNEAQ come from the germline V gene (reference sequence). This CDR3 comprises 14 residues. The V segment lost 10 bases and the J segment 0 bases; nucleotides outside the gene matches: 6. This chain's CDR3 is CATTGTGSTDTQYF. The DNA of the CDR3 is TGTGCCACCACCGGGACAGGAAGCACAGATACGCAGTATTTT.

The rearrangement joins TRBV11-3 to TRBJ2-1; 9 nucleotides match TRBD2. The length of the CDR3 is 15 residues. V dropped 5 bases and J dropped 3; count of bases not matched to a gene: 5. In germline, CDR1 is SGHNT, CDR2 YENEEA. The CDR3 is CASSTAGGLYNEQFF. CDR3 nucleotide sequence: TGTGCCAGCAGCACAGCGGGGGGCCTCTACAATGAGCAGTTCTTC.

This chain connects TRBV23-1 to TRBJ2-2; perhaps TRBD1 as D (5 bases). TRBV23-1 is given ORF status, its function remaining uncertain. The CDR3 covers 18 residues. V was cut by 3 bases and J by 0 bases, with 17 bases left in between. CDR3 loop: CASSQLPLRVTNTGELFF. The DNA for the CDR3 is TGCGCCAGCAGTCAGTTACCCCTCAGGGTTACGAACACCGGGGAGCTGTTTTTT.

The CDR3 sequence: CASSRDPRGGYGYTF. In DNA form, the CDR3 reads TGTGCCAGCAGTCGGGATCCCCGAGGGGGCTATGGCTACACCTTC. The chain has TRBV6-5 and TRBJ1-2, with D possibly matching TRBD1 (6 bases). Per the germline V gene, CDR1 is MNHEY and CDR2 is SVGAGI. This CDR3 has 15 amino acids. Trimming took off 5 bases at V and 4 bases at J, with 17 bases between the two ends.